The clone carrying this T cell receptor beta chain was detected only once. This table comes from immunoSEQ multiplex PCR, and its TCRdb copy is limited to in-frame clones, with some not included. The table lists some 400,000 clones, over 90% of them singletons, with roughly 0.02% in the top ten. The entry originates in a study of shared T cell receptors in the human thymus. This sequence was found in a human donor. The sample comprised thymocytes.

CDR3 residues: CASSAGPSSYEQYF. DNA of the CDR3: TGTGCCAGCAGTGCGGGGCCATCATCCTACGAGCAGTACTTC. The chain has TRBV5-8 and TRBJ2-7, with D perhaps matching TRBD2 (6 bases). With 5 bases removed from V and 1 base from J, the gap between germline ends came to 13 bases. Germline lookup yields CDR1 SGHTS and CDR2 YDEGEE. CDR3 size: 14 residues. The full variable domain, rest sourced from reference TRBV5-8 and TRBJ2-7, is EAGVTQSPTHLIKTRGQQATLRCSPISGHTSVYWYQQALGLGLQFLLWYDEGEERNRGNFPPRFSGRQFPNYSSELNVNALELEDSALYLCASSAGPSSYEQYFGPGTRLTVT.